This T cell receptor (beta chain) is from a study of T-cell reconstitution after alpha-beta-depleted transplantation in children. A TCRbeta library incorporating unique molecular identifiers was prepared. TCRdb ran MiXCR on the PCR reads and lists one entry per CDR3 protein. Of hundreds of thousands of distinct CDR3 sequences listed, 16% are singletons. This clonotype was seen many times. V shed 4 bases and J shed 6 bases, with 14 bases lying between them. CDR3 length: 15 residues. Germline-derived CDR1 and CDR2 are KGHDR and SFDVKD. The sample was PBMCs from the stem cell graft donor, taken from the stem cell graft. The V and J genes are TRBV24-1 and TRBJ2-2, with D possibly matching TRBD2 (6 bases). The receptor comes from a human donor who donated a stem cell graft to a child with acute myeloid leukemia. CDR3 sequence (DNA): TGTGCCACCAGTGAGCCGGGACTGGGAGCCGGGGAGCTGTTTTTT. Its translation is CATSEPGLGAGELFF.